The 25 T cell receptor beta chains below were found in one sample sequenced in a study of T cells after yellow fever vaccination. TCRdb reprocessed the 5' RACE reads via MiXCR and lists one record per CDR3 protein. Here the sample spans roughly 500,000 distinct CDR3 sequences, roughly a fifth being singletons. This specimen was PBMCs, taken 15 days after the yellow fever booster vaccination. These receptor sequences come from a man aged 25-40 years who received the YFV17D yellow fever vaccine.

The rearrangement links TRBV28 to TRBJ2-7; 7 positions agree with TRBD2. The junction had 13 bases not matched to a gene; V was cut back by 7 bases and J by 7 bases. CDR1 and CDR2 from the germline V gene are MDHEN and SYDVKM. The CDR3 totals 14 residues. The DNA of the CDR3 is TGTGCCAGCATCTATAGCGGGTTTCCGCGAGAGCAGTACTTC. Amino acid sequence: CASIYSGFPREQYF.

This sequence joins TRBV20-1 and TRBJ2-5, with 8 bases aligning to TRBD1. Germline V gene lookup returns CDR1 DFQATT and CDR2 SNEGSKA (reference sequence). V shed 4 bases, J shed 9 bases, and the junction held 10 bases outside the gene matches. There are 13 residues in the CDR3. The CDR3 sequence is CSAMLTGVGSQYF. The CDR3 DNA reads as TGCAGTGCTATGTTGACAGGGGTAGGGTCCCAGTACTTC.

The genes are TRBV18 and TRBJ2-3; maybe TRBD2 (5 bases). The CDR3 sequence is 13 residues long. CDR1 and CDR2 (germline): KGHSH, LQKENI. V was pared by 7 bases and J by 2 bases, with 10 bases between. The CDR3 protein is CASFSGFTDTQYF. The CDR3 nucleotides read TGTGCCAGCTTCAGCGGTTTCACAGATACGCAGTATTTT.

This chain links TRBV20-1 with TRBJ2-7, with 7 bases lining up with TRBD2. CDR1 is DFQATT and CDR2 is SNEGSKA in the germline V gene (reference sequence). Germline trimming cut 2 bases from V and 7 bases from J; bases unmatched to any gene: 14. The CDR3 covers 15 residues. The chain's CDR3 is CSARPTGTTTREQYF. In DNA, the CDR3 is TGCAGTGCTAGACCAACCGGGACTACCACTCGGGAGCAGTACTTC.

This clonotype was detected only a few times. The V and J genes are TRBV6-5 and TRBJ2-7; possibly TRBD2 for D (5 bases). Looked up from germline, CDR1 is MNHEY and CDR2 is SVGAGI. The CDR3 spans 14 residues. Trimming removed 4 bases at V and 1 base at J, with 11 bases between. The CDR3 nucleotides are TGTGCCAGCAGTTCCGATTGGGAGTCCTACGAGCAGTACTTC. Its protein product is CASSSDWESYEQYF.

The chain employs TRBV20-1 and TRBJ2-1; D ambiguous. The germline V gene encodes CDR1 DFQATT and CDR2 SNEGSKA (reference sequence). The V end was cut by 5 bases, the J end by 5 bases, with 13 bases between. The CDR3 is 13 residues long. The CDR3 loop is CSAENRANNEQFF. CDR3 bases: TGCAGTGCTGAAAACCGGGCAAACAATGAGCAGTTCTTC.

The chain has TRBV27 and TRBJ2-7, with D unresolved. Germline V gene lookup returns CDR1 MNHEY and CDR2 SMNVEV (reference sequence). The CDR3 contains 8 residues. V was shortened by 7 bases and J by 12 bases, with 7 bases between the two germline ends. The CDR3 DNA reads TGTGCCAGCACTAGATCGTACTTC. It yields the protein CASTRSYF.

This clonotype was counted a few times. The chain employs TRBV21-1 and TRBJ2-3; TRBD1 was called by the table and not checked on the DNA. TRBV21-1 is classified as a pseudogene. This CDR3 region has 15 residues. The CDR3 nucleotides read TGTGCCAGCAAACCCGGACAGGGGAGCGCAGATACGCAGTATTTT. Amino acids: CASKPGQGSADTQYF.

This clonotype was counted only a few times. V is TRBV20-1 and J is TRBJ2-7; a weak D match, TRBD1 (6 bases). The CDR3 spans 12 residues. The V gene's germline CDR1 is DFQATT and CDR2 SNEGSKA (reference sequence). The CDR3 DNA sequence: TGCAGGGCTTGGGGGCTCCTCTACGAGCAGTACTTC. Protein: CRAWGLLYEQYF.

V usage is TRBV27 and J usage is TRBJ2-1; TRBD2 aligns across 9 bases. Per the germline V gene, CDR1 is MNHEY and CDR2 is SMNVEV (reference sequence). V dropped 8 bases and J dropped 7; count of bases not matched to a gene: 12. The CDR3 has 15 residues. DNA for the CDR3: TGTGCCAGCTATCGAAGGTCTAGCGGGACAAATGAGCAGTTCTTC. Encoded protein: CASYRRSSGTNEQFF.

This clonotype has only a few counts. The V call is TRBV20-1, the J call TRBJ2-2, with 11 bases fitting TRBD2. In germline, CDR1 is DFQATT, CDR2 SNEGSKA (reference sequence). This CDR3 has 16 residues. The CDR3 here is CSISTGLAGNTGELFF. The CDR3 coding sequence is TGCAGCATATCGACTGGACTAGCGGGGAACACCGGGGAGCTGTTTTTT.

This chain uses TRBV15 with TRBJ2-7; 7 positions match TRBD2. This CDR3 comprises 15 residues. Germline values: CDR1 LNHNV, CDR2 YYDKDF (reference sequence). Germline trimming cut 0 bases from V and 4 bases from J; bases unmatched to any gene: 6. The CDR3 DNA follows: TGTGCCACCAGCAGAGAGACTAGCTGGCGATACGAGCAGTACTTC. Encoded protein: CATSRETSWRYEQYF.

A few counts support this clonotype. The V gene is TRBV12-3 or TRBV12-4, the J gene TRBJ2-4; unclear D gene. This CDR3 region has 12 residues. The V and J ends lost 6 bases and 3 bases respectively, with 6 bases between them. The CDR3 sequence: CASSKLKNIQYF. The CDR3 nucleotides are TGTGCCAGCAGCAAACTCAAAAACATTCAGTACTTC.

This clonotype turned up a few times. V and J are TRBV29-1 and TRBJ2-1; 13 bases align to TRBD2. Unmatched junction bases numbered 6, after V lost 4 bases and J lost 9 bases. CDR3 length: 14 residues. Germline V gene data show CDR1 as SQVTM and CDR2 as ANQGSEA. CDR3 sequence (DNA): TGCAGCGTTGCGAGAGGGACTAGCGGGACTGAGCAGTTCTTC. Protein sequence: CSVARGTSGTEQFF.

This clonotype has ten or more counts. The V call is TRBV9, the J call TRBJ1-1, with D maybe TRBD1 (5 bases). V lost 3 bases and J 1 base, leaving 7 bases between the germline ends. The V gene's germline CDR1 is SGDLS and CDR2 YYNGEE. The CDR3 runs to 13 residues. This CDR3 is CASSGTPNTEAFF. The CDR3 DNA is TGTGCCAGCAGCGGGACACCGAACACTGAAGCTTTCTTT.

As DNA, the CDR3 is TGCGCCAGCAGCCAAGGGCGAACAGTCGATGAGCAGTTCTTC. Amino acid sequence: CASSQGRTVDEQFF. V usage is TRBV4-1 and J usage is TRBJ2-1; D unclear. CDR1 and CDR2 from the germline V gene are MGHRA and YSYEKL. This CDR3 region has 14 residues. Trimming stripped 1 base from V and 8 bases from J, with 12 bases between.

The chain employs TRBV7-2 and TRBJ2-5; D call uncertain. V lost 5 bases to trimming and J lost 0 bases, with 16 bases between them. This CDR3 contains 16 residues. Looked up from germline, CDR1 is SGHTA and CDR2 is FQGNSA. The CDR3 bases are TGTGCCAGCAGCGCGAATCCCAAGTGGTACCAAGAGACCCAGTACTTC. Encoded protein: CASSANPKWYQETQYF. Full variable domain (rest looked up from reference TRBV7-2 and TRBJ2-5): GAGVSQSPSNKVTEKGKDVELRCDPISGHTALYWYRQSLGQGLEFLIYFQGNSAPDKSGLPSDRFSAERTGGSVSTLTIQRTQQEDSAVYLCASSANPKWYQETQYFGPGTRLLVL.

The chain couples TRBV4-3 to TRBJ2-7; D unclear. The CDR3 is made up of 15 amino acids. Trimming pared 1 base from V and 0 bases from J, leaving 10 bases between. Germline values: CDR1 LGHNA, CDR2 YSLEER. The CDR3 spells CASSQAHSSSYEQYF. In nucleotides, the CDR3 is TGCGCCAGCAGCCAAGCGCACTCGAGCTCCTACGAGCAGTACTTC.

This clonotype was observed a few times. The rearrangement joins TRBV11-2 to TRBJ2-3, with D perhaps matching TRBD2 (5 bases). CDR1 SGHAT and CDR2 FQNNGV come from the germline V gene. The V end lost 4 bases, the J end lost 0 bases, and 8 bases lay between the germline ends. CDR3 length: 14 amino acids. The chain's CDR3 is CASSWEQSTDTQYF. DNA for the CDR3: TGTGCCAGCAGCTGGGAGCAGAGCACAGATACGCAGTATTTT.

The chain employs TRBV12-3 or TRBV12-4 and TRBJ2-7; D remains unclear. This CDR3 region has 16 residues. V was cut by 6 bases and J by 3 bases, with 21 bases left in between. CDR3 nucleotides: TGTGCCAGCAGCTTACAGACGAGCTCGGTATTCTACGAGCAGTACTTC. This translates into CASSLQTSSVFYEQYF.

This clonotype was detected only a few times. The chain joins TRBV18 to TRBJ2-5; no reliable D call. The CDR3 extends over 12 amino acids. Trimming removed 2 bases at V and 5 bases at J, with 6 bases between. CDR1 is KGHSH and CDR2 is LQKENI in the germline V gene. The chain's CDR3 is CASSPTHETQYF. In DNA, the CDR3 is TGTGCCAGCTCACCAACGCATGAGACCCAGTACTTC.

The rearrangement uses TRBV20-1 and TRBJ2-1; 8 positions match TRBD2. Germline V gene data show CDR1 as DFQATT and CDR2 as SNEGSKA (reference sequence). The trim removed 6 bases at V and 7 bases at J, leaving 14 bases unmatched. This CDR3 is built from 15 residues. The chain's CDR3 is CSAPSPAGVYNEQFF. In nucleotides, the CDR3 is TGCAGTGCGCCCTCTCCAGCGGGAGTATATAATGAGCAGTTCTTC.

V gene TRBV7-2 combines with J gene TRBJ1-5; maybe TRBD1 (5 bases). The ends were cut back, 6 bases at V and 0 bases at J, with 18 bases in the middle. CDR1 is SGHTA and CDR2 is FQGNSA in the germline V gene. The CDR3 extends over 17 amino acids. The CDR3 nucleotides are TGTGCCAGCAGTAAAATCGGGGGAGAATATAGCAATCAGCCCCAGCATTTT. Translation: CASSKIGGEYSNQPQHF.

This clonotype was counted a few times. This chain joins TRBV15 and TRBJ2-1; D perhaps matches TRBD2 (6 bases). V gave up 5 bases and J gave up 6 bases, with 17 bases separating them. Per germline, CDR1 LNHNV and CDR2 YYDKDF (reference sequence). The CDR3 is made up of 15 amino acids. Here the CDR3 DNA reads TGTGCCACCAGCGGCCACGGGAGTGCGAGCAATGAGCAGTTCTTC. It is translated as CATSGHGSASNEQFF.

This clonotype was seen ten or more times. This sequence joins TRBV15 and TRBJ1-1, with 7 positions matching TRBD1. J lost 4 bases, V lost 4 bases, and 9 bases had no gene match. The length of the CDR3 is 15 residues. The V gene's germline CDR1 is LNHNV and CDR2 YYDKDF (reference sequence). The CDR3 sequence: CATSTRQGGSTEAFF. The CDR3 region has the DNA TGTGCCACCAGCACAAGACAGGGTGGTAGCACTGAAGCTTTCTTT. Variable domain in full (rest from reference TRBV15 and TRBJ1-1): DAMVIQNPRYQVTQFGKPVTLSCSQTLNHNVMYWYQQKSSQAPKLLFHYYDKDFNNEADTPDNFQSRRPNTSFCFLDIRSPGLGDTAMYLCATSTRQGGSTEAFFGQGTRLTVV.